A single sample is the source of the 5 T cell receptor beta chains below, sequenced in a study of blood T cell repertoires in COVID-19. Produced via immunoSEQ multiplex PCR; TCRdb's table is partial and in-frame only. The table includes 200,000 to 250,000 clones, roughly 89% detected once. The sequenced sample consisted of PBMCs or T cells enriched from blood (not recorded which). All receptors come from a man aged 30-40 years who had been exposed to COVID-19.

The CDR3 loop reads CASKRPGGKGYTF. The CDR3 DNA sequence: TGTGCCAGCAAGCGCCCTGGAGGGAAGGGCTACACCTTC. The chain links TRBV6-5 to TRBJ1-2; D call uncertain. This CDR3 has 13 amino acids. Germline lookup yields CDR1 MNHEY and CDR2 SVGAGI. V was shortened by 7 bases and J by 8 bases, with 17 bases between the two germline ends.

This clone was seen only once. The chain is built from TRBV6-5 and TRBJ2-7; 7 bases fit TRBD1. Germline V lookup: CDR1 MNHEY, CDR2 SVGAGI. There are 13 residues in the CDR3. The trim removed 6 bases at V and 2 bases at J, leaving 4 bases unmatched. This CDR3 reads CASRGTATYEQYF. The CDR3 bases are TGTGCCAGCAGGGGGACAGCAACCTACGAGCAGTACTTC.

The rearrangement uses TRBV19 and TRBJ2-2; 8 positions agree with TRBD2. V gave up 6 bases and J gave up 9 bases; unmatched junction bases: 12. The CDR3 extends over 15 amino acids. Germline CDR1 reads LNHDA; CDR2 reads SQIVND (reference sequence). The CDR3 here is CASSPRAGGIRELFF. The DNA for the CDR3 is TGTGCCAGTAGCCCTAGGGCGGGGGGAATCCGGGAGCTGTTTTTT.

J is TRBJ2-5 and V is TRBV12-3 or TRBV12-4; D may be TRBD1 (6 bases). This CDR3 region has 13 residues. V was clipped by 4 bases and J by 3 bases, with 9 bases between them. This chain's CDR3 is CASSSGQKETQYF. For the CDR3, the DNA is TGTGCCAGCAGTTCCGGACAGAAAGAGACCCAGTACTTC.

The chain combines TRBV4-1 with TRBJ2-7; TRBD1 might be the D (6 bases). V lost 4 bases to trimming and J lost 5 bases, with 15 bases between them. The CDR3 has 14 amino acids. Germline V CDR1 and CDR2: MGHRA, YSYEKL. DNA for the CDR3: TGCGCCAGCAGCCGAATTGATACAGGGAACGAGCAGTACTTC. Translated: CASSRIDTGNEQYF.